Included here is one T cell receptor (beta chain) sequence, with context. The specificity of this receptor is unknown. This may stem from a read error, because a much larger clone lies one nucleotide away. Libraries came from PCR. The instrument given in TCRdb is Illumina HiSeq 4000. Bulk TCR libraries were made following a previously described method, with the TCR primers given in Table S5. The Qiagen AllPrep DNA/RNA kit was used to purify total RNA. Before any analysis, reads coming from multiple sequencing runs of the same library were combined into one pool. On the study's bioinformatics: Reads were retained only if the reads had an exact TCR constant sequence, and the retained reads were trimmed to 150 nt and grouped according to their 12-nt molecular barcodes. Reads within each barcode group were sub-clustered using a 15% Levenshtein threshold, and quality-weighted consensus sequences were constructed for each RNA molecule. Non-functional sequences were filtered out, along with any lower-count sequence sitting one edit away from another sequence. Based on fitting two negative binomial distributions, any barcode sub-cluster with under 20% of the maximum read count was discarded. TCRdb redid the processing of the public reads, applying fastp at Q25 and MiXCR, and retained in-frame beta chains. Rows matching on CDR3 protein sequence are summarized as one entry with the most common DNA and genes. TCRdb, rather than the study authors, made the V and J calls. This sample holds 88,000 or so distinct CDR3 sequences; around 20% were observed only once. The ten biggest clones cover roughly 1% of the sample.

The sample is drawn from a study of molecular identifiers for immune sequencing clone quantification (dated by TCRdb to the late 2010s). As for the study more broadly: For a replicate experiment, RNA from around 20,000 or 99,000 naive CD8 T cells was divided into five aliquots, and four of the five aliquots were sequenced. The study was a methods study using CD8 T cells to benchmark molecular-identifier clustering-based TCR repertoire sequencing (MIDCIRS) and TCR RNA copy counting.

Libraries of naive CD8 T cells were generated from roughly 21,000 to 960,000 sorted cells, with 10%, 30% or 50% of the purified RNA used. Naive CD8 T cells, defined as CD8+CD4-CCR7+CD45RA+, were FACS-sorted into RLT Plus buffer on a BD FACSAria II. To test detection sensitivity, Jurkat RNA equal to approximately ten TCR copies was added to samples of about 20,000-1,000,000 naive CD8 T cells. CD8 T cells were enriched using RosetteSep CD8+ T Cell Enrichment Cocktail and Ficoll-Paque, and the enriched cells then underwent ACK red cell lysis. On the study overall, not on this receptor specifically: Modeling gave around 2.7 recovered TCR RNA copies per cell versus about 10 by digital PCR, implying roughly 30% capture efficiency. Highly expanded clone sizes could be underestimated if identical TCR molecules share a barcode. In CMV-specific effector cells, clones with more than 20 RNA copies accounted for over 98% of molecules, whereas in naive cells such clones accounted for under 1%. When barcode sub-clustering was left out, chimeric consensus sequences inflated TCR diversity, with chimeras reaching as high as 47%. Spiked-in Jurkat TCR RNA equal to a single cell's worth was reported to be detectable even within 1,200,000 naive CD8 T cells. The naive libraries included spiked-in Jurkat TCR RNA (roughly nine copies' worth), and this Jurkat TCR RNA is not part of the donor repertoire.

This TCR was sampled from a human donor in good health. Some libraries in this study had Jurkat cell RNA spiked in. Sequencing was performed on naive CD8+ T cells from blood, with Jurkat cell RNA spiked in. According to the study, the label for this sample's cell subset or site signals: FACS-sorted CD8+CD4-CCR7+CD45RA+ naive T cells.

This receptor carries the CDR3 CAGSLGVEAFF. DNA sequence: TGTGCCGGCAGCTTGGGCGTTGAAGCTTTCTTT. The V gene is TRBV5-6 and the J gene is TRBJ1-1, with the D gene uncertain. The CDR3 numbers 11 residues from cysteine through phenylalanine. CDR3 DNA only is kept here, 33 bases in frame from base 1. Looking up the germline V gene yields CDR1 SGHDT and CDR2 YYEEEE.